This T cell receptor (beta chain) was captured by sequencing in a study of shared clonotypes between healthy human individuals. Study-wide results and limits: A reduction in generation probabilities was seen for non-shared clonotypes relative to those shared by all four donors.

TCRdb keeps only in-frame clones here, not all; method: immunoSEQ multiplex PCR. The table shows under 2,500,000 clones, with roughly 95% occurring only once. On this clone: Its antigen is currently unknown.

It was into CD45RA+ naive and CD45RA-negative memory subsets that the CD4+ cells were split. V lost 8 bases and J lost 7; bases outside the gene matches: 8. CDR3 length: 13 amino acids. Germline CDR1 and CDR2: SNHLY and FYNNEI. This chain uses TRBV2 with TRBJ2-7; 10 nucleotides align to TRBD1. Source material: naive CD4+ T cells sorted from blood. The subset is: CD45RA+ positively selected. The origin of this receptor is a man younger than 35 in good health. The CDR3 sequence is CASARDRGSEQYF. As DNA, the CDR3 is TGTGCCAGCGCAAGGGACAGGGGAAGTGAGCAGTACTTC.